The sequence of this TCR beta chain was determined in a study of T cell responses to AZD1222 COVID-19 vaccine (dated by TCRdb to the early 2020s). About the investigation overall: TCR sequencing was performed for roughly 250 trial participants, of whom 207 were given two doses of AZD1222 and around 25 were given two doses of MenACWY control vaccine. Trial participants were enrolled by age into 18-55, 56-69 and 70-plus year subgroups, with 148, 28 and 57 TCR-sequenced participants respectively.

This sample's time point label indicates: about 28 days (+/-7) after the second vaccine dose. AZD1222 recipients with second doses at about 4 weeks or about 12 weeks were pooled, because spike-specific TCR depth and breadth did not differ between schedules. The vaccinee samples were drawn from two UK trials, COV001 and COV002, one of which was a single-blind randomized controlled phase 2/3 trial testing AZD1222 (ChAdOx1 nCoV-19) in healthy adults. For TCRbeta chain sequencing, PBMC samples from trial participants were taken at day 0 and at day 28 after the second dose. V is reduced by 0 bases and J by 8 bases, leaving a spacing of 4 bases between them. The germline V gene specifies MRHNA as CDR1 and SNTAGT as CDR2. Including the terminal cysteine and phenylalanine, the CDR3 comprises 12 residues. This entry keeps only the CDR3 DNA: 36 bases, framed from base 1. The CDR3 regions of human TCRbeta chains were subjected to immunosequencing. The authors' analysis ran thus. TCRs in the repertoires were compared against a reference library of SARS-CoV-2-specific TCRs that had been generated with the MIRA antigen-specificity platform. Breadth meant the fraction of unique TCRs that were SARS-CoV-2-associated, whereas depth meant the fraction of total T cells that were SARS-CoV-2-associated. Using the MIRA data, each spike-specific TCR was mapped to the spike region that the TCR reacts to and placed in a CD4 or CD8 class. Log10-transformed breadth and depth values were compared by one-way ANOVA with Sidak's multiple comparisons tests. TCRdb stores this immuneACCESS table with in-frame sequences only. Part of the clones is absent; in the studies checked, under half of the shortfall reflects unresolved V genes, and no reason is known for the rest. For V, J and clone size, that table is used; D and trimming come from the DNA. For this sample the table gives about 110,000 clones, of which around 90% were detected only once. Less than 9.5% of the sample lies in the top ten.

Overall results and qualifications from the work: A significant rise in spike-specific TCR breadth and depth was observed after two AZD1222 doses relative to day 0 and relative to MenACWY recipients. In the small 56-69-year group, the increase in depth fell short of significance, most likely because of low power. The whole spike protein was spanned by vaccine-associated CD4 TCRs, and dominant responses were seen in regions 160-218 and 743-854. Most participants were white British and females outnumbered males, and the authors suggested that clonal diversity may have been underestimated. Only a handful of AZD1222 recipients were SARS-CoV-2 seropositive at baseline, limiting conclusions about previously exposed vaccinees. Reportedly, close to half of the unique spike-specific TCRs recognized epitopes lying outside the regions that are mutated in the B.1.351 and B.1.1.7 variants. No day 14 peak-response samples were available, so repertoires were characterized only after the peak T cell response.

A remark on this clone: Its antigen remains unidentified. It has no much larger one-base neighbor in the sample; base qualities were not kept.

The chain links TRBV6-4 with TRBJ2-2; the D gene is not confidently resolved. The receptor's source is an adult who received the AZD1222 COVID-19 vaccine. The input for sequencing was peripheral blood, taken 28 days after the second AZD1222 dose. The CDR3 reads as follows: CASSDSTGELFF. The nucleotide sequence is TGTGCCAGCAGTGACTCGACTGGGGAGCTGTTTTTT.